The clone carrying this TCR beta chain appeared a few times. What it binds is unknown. Time point defined: blood at routine non-recurrence follow-up after resection. From tumor, nontumor lung or frozen PBMC, whole RNA was taken unsorted for sequencing. The CDR3 consists of 14 residues. Germline CDR1 DFQATT, CDR2 SNEGSKA (reference sequence). Trimming shortened V by 5 bases and J by 4 bases, and 15 bases separated the two germline ends. This record comes from a study of spatial heterogeneity in lung cancer. Study information: Sequences of the beta chain were consistently detected in greater numbers than alpha-chain sequences. Raw sequencing reads included, on average, more than nine appearances of each unique TCR and UMI combination. Study results and caveats: Expanded tumor TCRs that were ubiquitous appeared in blood more at resection than follow-up.

Via MiXCR, TCRdb re-called the 5' RACE reads, giving one row per CDR3 protein. The table lists some 120,000 distinct CDR3 sequences, 10% to 15% of them singletons. The sequenced sample was PBMCs, obtained at follow-up. This sequence was found in a male donor with early-stage non-small cell lung cancer. The V and J genes are TRBV20-1 and TRBJ1-5, with D hard to call. CDR3 nucleotides: TGCAGTGCTGCAGACCCCGGACCTAATCAGCCCCAGCATTTT. Its protein product is CSAADPGPNQPQHF.